These 26 T cell receptor beta chains came from one sample sequenced in a study of T cell responses to AZD1222 COVID-19 vaccine. TCRdb's copy holds only in-frame clones and misses some; the assay was immunoSEQ multiplex PCR. The table includes roughly 150,000 clones, around nine tenths detected once. The sequenced sample was peripheral blood, obtained 28 days after the second AZD1222 dose. Receptors were obtained from an adult who received the AZD1222 COVID-19 vaccine.

This sequence joins TRBV5-4 and TRBJ2-1; 8 nucleotides match TRBD2. Germline V gives CDR1 SGHNT, CDR2 YYREEE (reference sequence). V was pared by 4 bases and J by 6 bases, with 9 bases of the junction left unmatched. CDR3 length: 15 amino acids. This CDR3 reads CASSAGLEALNEQFF. In DNA form, the CDR3 reads TGTGCCAGCAGCGCGGGACTAGAAGCCCTCAATGAGCAGTTCTTC.

The chain is built from TRBV5-4 and TRBJ2-3; no definite D call. This CDR3 region has 15 residues. Germline-derived CDR1 and CDR2 are SGHNT and YYREEE (reference sequence). V lost 0 bases, J lost 2 bases, and 10 bases lay in between. For the CDR3, the DNA is TGTGCCAGCAGCTTGGTACTTAGTTCCACAGATACGCAGTATTTT. It yields the protein CASSLVLSSTDTQYF.

This chain joins TRBV19 and TRBJ1-1; unclear D gene. The CDR3 contains 15 residues. The germline CDR1 and CDR2 sequences are LNHDA and SQIVND (reference sequence). V shed 1 base and J shed 4 bases, with 13 bases lying between them. The CDR3 DNA reads as TGTGCCAGTAGTATAGGTAAAGGTTTGATCACTGAAGCTTTCTTT. Its translation: CASSIGKGLITEAFF. Full variable domain (outside the CDR3, taken from reference TRBV19 and TRBJ1-1): DGGITQSPKYLFRKEGQNVTLSCEQNLNHDAMYWYRQDPGQGLRLIYYSQIVNDFQKGDIAEGYSVSREKKESFPLTVTSAQKNPTAFYLCASSIGKGLITEAFFGQGTRLTVV.

The chain recombines TRBV27 with TRBJ2-7; the D is unclear. This CDR3 spans 15 amino acids. CDR1 is MNHEY and CDR2 is SMNVEV in the germline V gene (reference sequence). The ends were cut back, 2 bases at V and 6 bases at J, with 17 bases in the middle. Here the CDR3 DNA reads TGTGCCAGCAGTTTACTCTCCCGCCTTGAGAGCGAGCAGTACTTC. It codes for CASSLLSRLESEQYF.

The J gene is TRBJ1-2, the V gene TRBV6-5; D perhaps matches TRBD1 (6 bases). CDR1 is MNHEY, CDR2 SVGAGI, per germline. The CDR3 consists of 12 residues. V was cut by 5 bases and J by 8 bases, with 12 bases left in between. The CDR3 DNA is TGTGCCAGCAGTCATCAGGGGTACGGCTACACCTTC. Translating gives CASSHQGYGYTF.

The chain couples TRBV6-5 to TRBJ1-5, with 9 bases lining up with TRBD1. CDR1 and CDR2 from the germline V gene are MNHEY and SVGAGI. This CDR3 comprises 15 residues. Trimming at V came to 6 bases and at J to 1 base, leaving 4 bases not matched to a gene. This CDR3 reads CASRWTGESNQPQHF. For the CDR3, the DNA is TGTGCCAGCAGGTGGACAGGGGAGAGCAATCAGCCCCAGCATTTT.

The chain links TRBV3-1 (or the pseudogene TRBV3-2) to TRBJ2-7; 7 bases agree with TRBD2. CDR3 length equals 15 residues. The germline CDR1 and CDR2 sequences are LGHDT and YNNKEL (reference sequence). Trimming removed 1 base from V and 6 bases from J; junction bases left unmatched: 9. The CDR3 loop reads CASSQGSGVIGEQYF. For the CDR3, the DNA is TGTGCCAGCAGCCAAGGGAGCGGGGTTATCGGCGAGCAGTACTTC.

The V gene is TRBV6-2 or TRBV6-3, the J gene TRBJ1-2; D is ambiguous. Between the trimmed V and J ends, which lost 2 bases and 5 bases, there was a span of 9 bases. This CDR3 is 13 amino acids long. CDR1 is MNHEY, CDR2 SVGEGT, per germline. The CDR3 loop is CASSYMGLYGYTF. The CDR3 DNA is TGTGCCAGCAGTTACATGGGGTTGTATGGCTACACCTTC.

This chain connects TRBV15 to TRBJ2-5, with D perhaps TRBD2 (5 bases). Germline CDR1 and CDR2: LNHNV and YYDKDF (reference sequence). The CDR3 contains 13 residues. Trimming took 5 bases from V and 0 from J, leaving 7 bases between them. The CDR3 loop is CATSRTDQETQYF. The CDR3 DNA sequence: TGTGCCACCAGCCGGACTGACCAAGAGACCCAGTACTTC.

The rearrangement links TRBV6-2 or TRBV6-3 to TRBJ2-2, with D possibly matching TRBD1 (6 bases). V shed 6 bases and J shed 2 bases, with 13 bases lying between them. Germline V gene sequence: CDR1 MNHEY, CDR2 SVGEGT. The CDR3 sequence is 15 residues long. In DNA, the CDR3 is TGTGCCAGCAGCCGCGCGGACAGAAACACCGGGGAGCTGTTTTTT. Protein: CASSRADRNTGELFF.

The chain is built from TRBV12-5 and TRBJ2-5; possibly TRBD1 for D (6 bases). The V and J ends lost 4 bases and 2 bases respectively, with 14 bases between them. This CDR3 spans 15 amino acids. CDR1 is LGHNT and CDR2 is FRNRAP in the germline V gene. CDR3 sequence: CASGSQGLVQETQYF. The CDR3 coding sequence is TGTGCTAGTGGTTCACAGGGATTGGTACAAGAGACCCAGTACTTC.

The chain recombines TRBV7-4 with TRBJ1-3; TRBD1 matches at 7 bases. V lost 5 bases to trimming and J lost 0 bases; unmatched junction nucleotides: 7. The CDR3 is 16 residues long. The germline gives CDR1 SGHVT, CDR2 SQSDAQ. The CDR3 sequence: CASSPRGSLSGNTIYF. DNA for the CDR3: TGTGCCAGCAGCCCCAGGGGGTCCCTCTCTGGAAACACCATATATTTT.

V gene TRBV5-1 combines with J gene TRBJ2-3; the match to TRBD1 covers 8 bases. This CDR3 spans 12 amino acids. Germline loops: CDR1 SGHRS, CDR2 YFSETQ. Trimming at V came to 7 bases and at J to 4 bases, leaving 2 bases not matched to a gene. The CDR3 loop reads CASRQGSDTQYF. CDR3 bases: TGCGCCAGCCGACAGGGGTCAGATACGCAGTATTTT.

J is TRBJ2-5 and V is TRBV19; D perhaps matches TRBD2 (6 bases). V was shortened by 7 bases and J by 4 bases, with 16 bases between the two germline ends. This CDR3 is 14 amino acids long. Germline V gives CDR1 LNHDA, CDR2 SQIVND (reference sequence). The CDR3: CASMGGLRGETQYF. The CDR3 bases are TGTGCCAGTATGGGGGGTCTACGGGGAGAGACCCAGTACTTC.

The rearrangement uses TRBV12-3 or TRBV12-4 and TRBJ2-1; D gene ambiguous. This CDR3 spans 12 amino acids. Trimming shortened V by 6 bases and J by 4 bases, and 7 bases separated the two germline ends. CDR3 sequence (DNA): TGTGCCAGCAGGTGGCAGTACAATGAGCAGTTCTTC. Its translation: CASRWQYNEQFF.

This chain joins TRBV6-1 and TRBJ1-3; D not certain. The CDR3 extends over 15 amino acids. The V gene's germline CDR1 is MNHNS and CDR2 SASEGT. V was cut by 3 bases and J by 3 bases, with 12 bases left in between. The CDR3 here is CASSDGSLGGNTIYF. The DNA for the CDR3 is TGTGCCAGCAGTGACGGCAGCCTGGGTGGAAACACCATATATTTT.

The rearrangement uses TRBV2 and TRBJ2-1; 8 bases align to TRBD2. The V gene's germline CDR1 is SNHLY and CDR2 FYNNEI. The CDR3 covers 14 residues. With V trimmed by 10 bases and J by 2 bases, 7 bases remained unmatched. The CDR3 region is CATNRGGPYNEQFF. The DNA for the CDR3 is TGTGCCACCAATCGGGGGGGCCCCTACAATGAGCAGTTCTTC. Full variable domain (rest looked up from reference TRBV2 and TRBJ2-1): EPEVTQTPSHQVTQMGQEVILRCVPISNHLYFYWYRQILGQKVEFLVSFYNNEISEKSEIFDDQFSVERPDGSNFTLKIRSTKLEDSAMYFCATNRGGPYNEQFFGPGTRLTVL.

Written as DNA, the CDR3 is TGTGCCAGCTCACCATTTAGCGGGGGGGCCGAGGAGCAGTTCTTC. As protein: CASSPFSGGAEEQFF. The chain joins TRBV18 to TRBJ2-1; 11 nucleotides match TRBD2. The trim removed 2 bases at V and 10 bases at J, leaving 7 bases unmatched. Germline V gene data show CDR1 as KGHSH and CDR2 as LQKENI. The CDR3 is 15 amino acids.

The chain recombines TRBV4-3 with TRBJ1-1; possible D gene TRBD1, 5 bases. The CDR3 is 15 amino acids. V lost 0 bases to trimming and J lost 4 bases, with 12 bases between them. Germline CDR1 and CDR2: LGHNA and YSLEER. CDR3 sequence reads: CASSQDPAGPTEAFF. The DNA of the CDR3 is TGCGCCAGCAGCCAAGATCCCGCAGGGCCCACTGAAGCTTTCTTT.

The table lists this clone with a count of one. The chain employs TRBV20-1 and TRBJ2-7; D is perhaps TRBD1 or TRBD2 (5 bases each). This CDR3 contains 15 residues. Trimming removed 3 bases from V and 3 bases from J, with 18 bases in between. Germline CDR1 and CDR2: DFQATT and SNEGSKA (reference sequence). In DNA, the CDR3 is TGCAGTGCTAGTGAACCGGGACCGTTGGACTACGAGCAGTACTTC. The encoded protein is CSASEPGPLDYEQYF.

V and J are TRBV7-2 and TRBJ2-2; D is undetermined. The CDR3 length is 16 residues. V gave up 1 base and J gave up 5 bases, with 14 bases separating them. Germline-derived CDR1 and CDR2 are SGHTA and FQGNSA. DNA of the CDR3: TGTGCCAGCAGCTTAGGAGGTCCCTCTAGGACCGGGGAGCTGTTTTTT. This gives the protein CASSLGGPSRTGELFF.

The V call is TRBV6-5, the J call TRBJ2-7; unclear D gene. The CDR3 contains 14 residues. Germline V CDR1 and CDR2: MNHEY, SVGAGI. Deletions cut 4 bases from V and 5 bases from J, with 15 bases between. CDR3 protein: CASSSSQTPHEQYF. The CDR3 region has the DNA TGTGCCAGCAGTTCCTCCCAAACTCCCCACGAGCAGTACTTC.

The CDR3 is CASSQGQVNRQPQHF. The CDR3 DNA follows: TGCGCCAGCAGCCAAGGACAGGTTAACCGTCAGCCCCAGCATTTT. The V and J genes are TRBV4-1 and TRBJ1-5; TRBD1 is a possible D gene (6 bases). V was clipped by 1 base and J by 6 bases, with 13 bases between them. The CDR3 contains 15 residues. Germline CDR1 MGHRA, CDR2 YSYEKL.

The chain couples TRBV2 to TRBJ2-2; TRBD1 matches at 12 bases. The CDR3 is made up of 14 amino acids. J lost 3 bases, V lost 10 bases, and 3 bases had no gene match. CDR1 is SNHLY, CDR2 FYNNEI, per germline. The CDR3 DNA follows: TGTGCCACCCGGGACAGGGGGCACACCGGGGAGCTGTTTTTT. Amino acids: CATRDRGHTGELFF.

This chain joins TRBV5-6 and TRBJ1-1; 10 bases fit TRBD1. V was pared by 5 bases and J by 5 bases, with 3 bases of the junction left unmatched. CDR1 SGHDT and CDR2 YYEEEE come from the germline V gene. This CDR3 has 13 amino acids. CDR3 in DNA: TGTGCCAGCAGTAGGGGACAGGGGACTGAAGCTTTCTTT. Translation gives CASSRGQGTEAFF.

This sequence joins TRBV5-1 and TRBJ2-1; D not resolved. The CDR3 has 14 residues. Looked up from germline, CDR1 is SGHRS and CDR2 is YFSETQ. Trimming cost V 0 bases and J 6 bases, with 10 bases left between them. The CDR3 loop reads CASSLAGRLNEQFF. The DNA of the CDR3 is TGCGCCAGCAGCTTGGCCGGGCGGCTCAATGAGCAGTTCTTC.